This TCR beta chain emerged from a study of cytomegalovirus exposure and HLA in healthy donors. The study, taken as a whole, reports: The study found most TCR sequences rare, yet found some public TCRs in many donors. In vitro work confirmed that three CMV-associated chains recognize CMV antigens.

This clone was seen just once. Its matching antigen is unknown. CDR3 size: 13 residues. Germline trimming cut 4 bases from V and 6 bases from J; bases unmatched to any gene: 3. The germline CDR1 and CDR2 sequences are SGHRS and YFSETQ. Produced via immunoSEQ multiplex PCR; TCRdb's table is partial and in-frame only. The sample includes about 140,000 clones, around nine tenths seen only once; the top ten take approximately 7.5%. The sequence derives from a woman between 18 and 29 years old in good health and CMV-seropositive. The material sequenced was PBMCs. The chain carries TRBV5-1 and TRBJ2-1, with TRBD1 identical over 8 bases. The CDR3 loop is CASSPDRVNEQFF. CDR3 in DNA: TGCGCCAGCAGCCCGGACAGGGTCAATGAGCAGTTCTTC.